Below, 30 T cell receptor beta chains from the same sample are listed, as sequenced in a study of post-analysis software for immune sequencing data. TCR beta cDNA libraries had unique molecular identifiers. TCRdb re-called the PCR reads through MiXCR, storing one row per CDR3 protein. The profile shows hundreds of thousands of distinct CDR3 sequences, 30% of them singletons. These receptors lack a known antigen. Broader study findings: Four or five TRBV segments, TRBV5-6, TRBV5-1 and TRBV20-1 among them, were found more frequent in patients than controls.

Sample: blood. The receptor set was obtained from a girl aged 5-17 years with multiple sclerosis.

In its sample, this clonotype was seen a few times. A much larger clone lies a single base off, so this may be a read error. DNA of the CDR3: TGTGCCGGCAGCCCCCTGACAGTGGAGACCCAGTACTTC. This codes for CAGSPLTVETQYF. The chain recombines TRBV12-3 or TRBV12-4 with TRBJ2-5, with a tentative D call TRBD1 (5 bases). CDR3 length: 13 residues.

This clonotype turned up a few times. The chain joins TRBV20-1 to TRBJ2-1, with a weak D call TRBD1 (6 bases). V lost 6 bases and J 4 bases, leaving 10 bases between the germline ends. The CDR3 spans 12 residues. Germline CDR1 DFQATT, CDR2 SNEGSKA (reference sequence). The CDR3 DNA is TGCAGTGCGGATGGACAGTACAATGAGCAGTTCTTC. Translation: CSADGQYNEQFF.

The chain employs TRBV20-1 and TRBJ2-2; TRBD2 matches 10 bases. This CDR3 is 15 amino acids long. The ends lost 5 bases at V and 5 bases at J; junction bases unmatched: 8. CDR1 DFQATT and CDR2 SNEGSKA come from the germline V gene (reference sequence). The DNA for the CDR3 is TGCAGTGCTCGAACGGGACTAGCGACTACCGGGGAGCTGTTTTTT. Translated: CSARTGLATTGELFF.

This clonotype was seen a handful of times. The chain couples TRBV4-1 to TRBJ2-5; TRBD2 is a possible D gene (5 bases). V dropped 2 bases and J dropped 5 bases, with 15 bases sitting between them. Germline CDR1 MGHRA, CDR2 YSYEKL. CDR3 size: 15 residues. The CDR3 region has the DNA TGCGCCAGCAGCCAACCCTCCGGCGGGCTGGAGACCCAGTACTTC. This codes for CASSQPSGGLETQYF.

The chain links TRBV11-2 to TRBJ1-4; TRBD1 aligns across 8 bases. V lost 4 bases, J lost 14 bases, and 6 bases stayed unmatched. Germline V gives CDR1 SGHAT, CDR2 FQNNGV. The CDR3 covers 12 residues. CDR3 residues: CASSYGTGPLFF. CDR3 bases: TGTGCCAGCAGCTACGGGACAGGTCCTCTGTTTTTT.

This clonotype was picked up one time. V gene TRBV20-1 combines with J gene TRBJ1-1; D not resolved. CDR1 DFQATT and CDR2 SNEGSKA come from the germline V gene (reference sequence). The V gene lost 0 bases and the J gene lost 6 bases, with 8 bases spanning the gap. The CDR3 runs 12 residues. CDR3 loop: CSAREPGAEAFF. The CDR3 bases are TGCAGTGCTAGAGAACCTGGCGCTGAAGCTTTCTTT.

This clonotype was found a few times. The chain joins TRBV10-3 to TRBJ2-7, with D unclear. Germline CDR1 is ENHRY and CDR2 is SYGVKD. The CDR3 consists of 13 residues. V was trimmed by 0 bases and J by 7 bases, leaving 10 bases between them. The CDR3 nucleotides read TGTGCCATCAGTGAGTCGACCCTGGGGGAGCAGTACTTC. Translating it yields CAISESTLGEQYF.

There are a few counts of this clonotype. The chain couples TRBV4-3 to TRBJ2-7; D gene unclear. The V gene lost 2 bases and the J gene lost 1 base, with 9 bases spanning the gap. The germline V gene has CDR1 LGHNA and CDR2 YSLEER. This CDR3 is 14 amino acids long. The CDR3 reads CASSQTPKSYEQYF. The CDR3, as DNA: TGCGCCAGCAGCCAAACTCCAAAATCCTACGAGCAGTACTTC.

This chain links TRBV7-2 with TRBJ2-7; 8 bases align to TRBD1. CDR1 SGHTA and CDR2 FQGNSA come from the germline V gene. V shed 6 bases, J shed 4 bases, and the junction held 8 bases outside the gene matches. The CDR3 contains 14 residues. The CDR3 protein is CASRDRGHQYEQYF. CDR3 nucleotides: TGTGCCAGCAGAGACAGGGGCCACCAGTACGAGCAGTACTTC.

This clonotype was detected a few times. The V and J genes are TRBV13 and TRBJ2-7, with D perhaps TRBD1 or TRBD2 (5 bases each). Deletions cut 0 bases from V and 2 bases from J, with 20 bases between. From germline, CDR1 is PRHDT and CDR2 FYEKMQ (reference sequence). There are 18 residues in the CDR3. The CDR3 DNA follows: TGTGCCAGCAGCTTAGGGCCTTTAATCGGGACGGGGACCTACGAGCAGTACTTC. Protein product: CASSLGPLIGTGTYEQYF.

The gene calls are TRBV20-1 and TRBJ1-1; TRBD1 might be the D (5 bases). V was trimmed by 0 bases and J by 4 bases, leaving 12 bases between them. Germline values: CDR1 DFQATT, CDR2 SNEGSKA (reference sequence). This CDR3 is built from 14 residues. The CDR3 region is CSARDAGLGTEAFF. The CDR3 nucleotides read TGCAGTGCTAGAGACGCAGGGTTGGGCACTGAAGCTTTCTTT.

In the case of this clonotype: A much bigger clone sits one base away, suggesting this may be a read error. The CDR3 sequence is CAISALGADNEQFF. The CDR3 bases are TGTGCCATCAGTGCGCTCGGGGCCGACAATGAGCAGTTCTTC. V is TRBV10-3 and J is TRBJ2-1, with D perhaps matching TRBD1 or TRBD2 (5 bases each). Germline loops: CDR1 ENHRY, CDR2 SYGVKD. This CDR3 comprises 14 residues. Between the trimmed V and J ends, which lost 4 bases and 5 bases, there was a span of 12 bases.

Concerning this clonotype itself: Since a much larger clone is just one base distant, this may be a read error. Since no conserved phenylalanine or tryptophan closes the CDR3, a read error is the likely cause. The V call is TRBV20-1, the J call TRBJ2-7, with TRBD2 identical over 11 bases. The CDR3 length is 16 residues. Germline V gene sequence: CDR1 DFQATT, CDR2 SNEGSKA (reference sequence). Losses at the gene ends were 3 bases for V and 1 base for J; bases not matched to a gene: 8. CDR3 DNA: TGCAGTGCTAGGGGGAGCCTAGCGGGAGGATCCTACGAGCAGTACTTA. Amino acid sequence: CSARGSLAGGSYEQYL.

This sequence joins TRBV20-1 and TRBJ2-1; 13 positions match TRBD2. The trim removed 5 bases at V and 3 bases at J, leaving 4 bases unmatched. Germline CDR1 DFQATT, CDR2 SNEGSKA (reference sequence). The CDR3 has 15 residues. The DNA of the CDR3 is TGCAGTGCTTCGACTAGCGGGAGGTTCTACAATGAGCAGTTCTTC. Amino acid sequence: CSASTSGRFYNEQFF.

The rearrangement links TRBV12-3 or TRBV12-4 to TRBJ1-1, with 9 positions matching TRBD1. V shed 5 bases, J shed 8 bases, and the junction held 9 bases outside the gene matches. The CDR3 is 14 residues long. CDR3 sequence reads: CASSRQGGTSEAFF. In DNA, the CDR3 is TGTGCCAGCAGTCGACAGGGGGGTACTTCCGAAGCTTTCTTT.

This clonotype showed up just a few times. The V call is TRBV20-1, the J call TRBJ2-5; 9 bases align to TRBD2. Germline V CDR1 and CDR2: DFQATT, SNEGSKA (reference sequence). This CDR3 region has 14 residues. Trimming at V came to 3 bases and at J to 5 bases, leaving 7 bases not matched to a gene. The CDR3 loop is CSASLLAGSETQYF. Written as DNA, the CDR3 is TGCAGTGCTAGTCTCCTAGCGGGATCCGAGACCCAGTACTTC.

This clonotype has just a few counts. The chain is built from TRBV5-1 and TRBJ2-7, with 7 bases lining up with TRBD1. CDR3 length: 14 amino acids. The junction had 9 bases not matched to a gene; V was cut back by 8 bases and J by 1 base. The germline CDR1 and CDR2 sequences are SGHRS and YFSETQ. CDR3 bases: TGCGCCAGTCGACCGCCGGGACAGTCCTACGAGCAGTACTTC. Translated: CASRPPGQSYEQYF. Supplemented by reference TRBV5-1 and TRBJ2-7, the full variable domain reads KAGVTQTPRYLIKTRGQQVTLSCSPISGHRSVSWYQQTPGQGLQFLFEYFSETQRNKGNFPGRFSGRQFSNSRSEMNVSTLELGDSALYLCASRPPGQSYEQYFGPGTRLTVT.

The rearrangement joins TRBV20-1 to TRBJ1-6, with D maybe TRBD1 (5 bases). V was pared by 5 bases and J by 9 bases, with 20 bases between. The CDR3 extends over 15 amino acids. Germline CDR1 and CDR2: DFQATT and SNEGSKA (reference sequence). The CDR3: CSAFGARAGGSPLHF. The DNA for the CDR3 is TGCAGTGCTTTCGGGGCCCGGGCCGGCGGTTCACCCCTCCACTTT.

The chain recombines TRBV20-1 with TRBJ2-5; 11 bases map to TRBD2. The germline V gene has CDR1 DFQATT and CDR2 SNEGSKA (reference sequence). V trimming: 3 bases; J trimming: 4 bases; junction bases outside the gene matches: 4. The length of the CDR3 is 14 residues. This chain's CDR3 is CSASTSGSPETQYF. The CDR3 DNA sequence: TGCAGTGCTAGCACTAGCGGGAGTCCAGAGACCCAGTACTTC.

This clonotype turned up a few times. V and J are TRBV3-1 and TRBJ2-7; D not certain. The germline V and J ends were trimmed by 4 bases and 3 bases, with 10 bases remaining between them. Germline V gene lookup returns CDR1 LGHDT and CDR2 YNNKEL (reference sequence). The CDR3 totals 13 residues. The CDR3 DNA sequence: TGTGCCAGCAGCCTTGGAGAAAACTACGAGCAGTACTTC. It encodes CASSLGENYEQYF.

Only a few counts were recorded for this clonotype. The chain carries TRBV9 and TRBJ2-1, with D maybe TRBD2 (6 bases). V was pared by 0 bases and J by 1 base, with 11 bases between. Germline lookup yields CDR1 SGDLS and CDR2 YYNGEE. The CDR3 has 16 residues. The CDR3 region has the DNA TGTGCCAGCAGCGTAGGGCGGGAAGCATCCTACAATGAGCAGTTCTTC. Translation gives CASSVGREASYNEQFF.

The sample holds a few counts of this clonotype. The chain combines TRBV3-1 with TRBJ2-4; a weak D match, TRBD1 (6 bases). The ends were cut back, 1 base at V and 2 bases at J, with 15 bases in the middle. This CDR3 spans 17 amino acids. Germline CDR1 is LGHDT and CDR2 is YNNKEL (reference sequence). CDR3 bases: TGTGCCAGCAGCCAAGGGGCCGGCAGGGGTCCCAAAAACATTCAGTACTTC. Residues: CASSQGAGRGPKNIQYF.

The rearrangement joins TRBV7-2 to TRBJ2-6; TRBD1 aligns across 8 bases. Germline V gene data show CDR1 as SGHTA and CDR2 as FQGNSA. The J segment lost 0 bases and the V segment lost 5 bases, leaving 6 bases of the junction unmatched. CDR3 length: 17 residues. The CDR3 region is CASSNGQGFSGANVLTF. The CDR3 bases are TGTGCCAGCAGCAACGGACAGGGATTCTCTGGGGCCAACGTCCTGACTTTC.

This clonotype turned up a few times. The V and J genes are TRBV5-5 and TRBJ2-3; D gene uncertain. Trimming cost V 1 base and J 0 bases, with 9 bases left between them. Germline lookup yields CDR1 SGHKS and CDR2 YYEKEE (reference sequence). The CDR3 spans 15 residues. For the CDR3, the DNA is TGTGCCAGCAGCTTGTGGCCTGGTAGCACAGATACGCAGTATTTT. It translates to CASSLWPGSTDTQYF.

CDR3 bases: TGTGCCAGCAGTTTAGGGGGGGTTGAAGCTTTCTTT. Amino acids: CASSLGGVEAFF. This chain links TRBV12-3 or TRBV12-4 with TRBJ1-1, with D possibly TRBD1 on 5 matching bases. V lost 1 base, J lost 7 bases, and 7 bases lay in between. The CDR3 length is 12 residues.

This clonotype was seen more than once but under ten times. The chain is built from TRBV20-1 and TRBJ2-5; TRBD1 is a possible D gene (6 bases). The CDR3 length is 14 residues. V lost 6 bases and J 11 bases, leaving 25 bases between the germline ends. Germline V lookup: CDR1 DFQATT, CDR2 SNEGSKA (reference sequence). CDR3 nucleotides: TGCAGTGCCCAACGACAGGCCCTATACAATGAGCAGTACTTC. Translation: CSAQRQALYNEQYF.

V usage is TRBV7-9 and J usage is TRBJ2-7, with TRBD1 matching over 8 bases. Germline V gene sequence: CDR1 SEHNR, CDR2 FQNEAQ (reference sequence). After removal of 5 bases from V and 7 bases from J, the junction contained 16 bases not matched to a gene. The CDR3 spans 16 residues. CDR3 sequence (DNA): TGTGCCAGCAGCGCATACCCCGCGAGACAGGGGTCTGAGCAGTACTTC. As protein: CASSAYPARQGSEQYF.

The J gene is TRBJ2-7, the V gene TRBV20-1; no firm D call. The germline gives CDR1 DFQATT, CDR2 SNEGSKA (reference sequence). Trimming cost V 3 bases and J 3 bases, with 15 bases left between them. This CDR3 is built from 14 residues. In nucleotides, the CDR3 is TGCAGTGCTAGCTACGGCAGAAGGGACTACGAGCAGTACTTC. This sequence encodes CSASYGRRDYEQYF.

V and J are TRBV25-1 and TRBJ1-2; D is ambiguous. The CDR3 length is 11 residues. V was clipped by 10 bases and J by 4 bases, with 10 bases between them. Germline V gene data show CDR1 as MGHDK and CDR2 as SYGVNS. The CDR3 region has the DNA TGTGCCACAAACGGTGGCTATGGCTACACCTTC. Residues: CATNGGYGYTF.

This clonotype has only a few counts. The chain recombines TRBV4-3 with TRBJ1-2; weak D call: TRBD1 (6 bases). Germline CDR1 and CDR2: LGHNA and YSLEER. The CDR3 consists of 15 residues. V was cut by 1 base and J by 8 bases, with 17 bases left in between. CDR3 bases: TGCGCCAGCAGCCAAGCTACAGGGTTCGGAGGAGGCTACACCTTC. Its protein product is CASSQATGFGGGYTF.